Listed below are T cell receptor beta chains from one sample, sequenced in a study of T cell responses to AZD1222 COVID-19 vaccine. Method: immunoSEQ multiplex PCR; TCRdb's copy keeps in-frame clones and lacks some. Of 130,000 or so clones detected, over 90% appear once; the ten largest clones hold around 5.9%. The material was peripheral blood, obtained on day 0 of AZD1222 vaccination. The receptors derive from an adult in good health. Each CDR3 is given with its conserved first and last residue. The D gene is left open where the match is weak. Only part of the rows carry a size: once, few, many, or a class if the clone is expanded.

clone size | D gene | J gene | V gene | CDR3 protein | CDR3 DNA
NA | TRBD2 | TRBJ2-1 | TRBV7-2 | CASNAGVNEQFF | TGTGCCAGCAATGCGGGAGTCAATGAGCAGTTCTTC
NA | TRBD2 | TRBJ2-3 | TRBV24-1 | CATSDGRSSTDTQYF | TGTGCCACCAGTGACGGGAGGTCTAGCACAGATACGCAGTATTTT
NA | TRBD2 | TRBJ2-1 | TRBV18 | CASSSGSLNEQFF | TGTGCCAGCTCAAGCGGGAGCTTAAATGAGCAGTTCTTC
few | NA | TRBJ1-1 | TRBV19 | CASSIVLSSWVEGNTEAFF | TGTGCCAGTAGTATAGTCCTGAGTTCATGGGTGGAAGGGAACACTGAAGCTTTCTTT
once | NA | TRBJ1-5 | TRBV5-6 | CASSLAGPNQPQHF | TGTGCCAGCAGCTTAGCAGGGCCGAATCAGCCCCAGCATTTT
once | TRBD2 | TRBJ2-2 | TRBV20-1 | CSASYERDRSSLAGASTGELFF | TGCAGTGCTAGTTATGAAAGGGACAGAAGTTCACTAGCGGGGGCGAGCACCGGGGAGCTGTTTTTT
NA | TRBD2 | TRBJ2-1 | TRBV2 | CASSIAGEVPEFF | TGTGCCAGCTCCATAGCGGGAGAGGTACCCGAATTCTTC
NA | NA | TRBJ2-1 | TRBV5-6 | CASSRPGLLDEQFF | TGTGCCAGCAGCAGACCGGGACTCCTCGATGAGCAGTTCTTC
NA | TRBD1 | TRBJ1-1 | TRBV28 | CASSSPGTGMNTEAFF | TGTGCCAGCAGTTCGCCCGGGACAGGGATGAACACTGAAGCTTTCTTT
NA | NA | TRBJ1-1 | TRBV7-9 | CASSYSWRGNTEAFF | TGTGCCAGCAGCTACTCTTGGAGAGGTAACACTGAAGCTTTCTTT
NA | NA | TRBJ2-1 | TRBV4-1 | CASSQDVVNEQFF | TGCGCCAGCAGCCAAGATGTTGTCAATGAGCAGTTCTTC
once | TRBD2 | TRBJ2-7 | TRBV7-2 | CASSARTSGPYEQYF | TGTGCCAGCAGCGCCCGGACTAGCGGACCCTACGAGCAGTACTTC
NA | NA | TRBJ2-2 | TRBV15 | CATSRDLTGELFF | TGTGCCACCAGCAGAGATCTAACCGGGGAGCTGTTTTTT
NA | NA | TRBJ2-7 | TRBV27 | CASSYSYEQYF | TGTGCCAGCAGCTACTCCTACGAGCAGTACTTC
once | TRBD1 | TRBJ1-2 | TRBV28 | CASSLAVDRISTNYGYTF | TGTGCCAGCAGTTTAGCTGTGGACAGGATCTCGACTAACTATGGCTACACCTTC
once | NA | TRBJ2-1 | TRBV19 | CASSGRDSYEQFF | TGTGCCAGTAGTGGGCGGGACTCGTATGAGCAGTTCTTC
NA | NA | TRBJ1-1 | TRBV5-1 | CASSLTGPNTEAFF | TGCGCCAGCAGCCTTACGGGGCCAAACACTGAAGCTTTCTTT
NA | NA | TRBJ1-2 | TRBV7-3 | CASSFEAQSGYTF | TGTGCCAGCAGCTTCGAGGCCCAGTCGGGCTACACCTTC
NA | TRBD2 | TRBJ2-7 | TRBV11-2 | CASSKREGSYEQYF | TGTGCCAGCAGTAAGCGGGAGGGCTCCTACGAGCAGTACTTC
NA | NA | TRBJ1-5 | TRBV30 | CAWSDAQYSNQPQHF | TGTGCCTGGAGTGACGCGCAGTATAGCAATCAGCCCCAGCATTTT
NA | NA | TRBJ2-1 | TRBV5-4 | CASSSRTYNEQFF | TGTGCCAGCAGCTCTCGCACTTACAATGAGCAGTTCTTC
NA | NA | TRBJ2-3 | TRBV7-9 | CASSTDLTDTQYF | TGTGCCAGCAGCACCGACTTGACAGATACGCAGTATTTT
NA | NA | TRBJ1-1 | TRBV6-5 | CASSSFFEDTEAFF | TGTGCCAGCAGTAGCTTTTTTGAGGACACTGAAGCTTTCTTT
NA | TRBD1 | TRBJ1-5 | TRBV5-6 | CASSLSDRASNQPQHF | TGTGCCAGCAGCTTATCGGACAGGGCCAGCAATCAGCCCCAGCATTTT
once | TRBD1 | TRBJ1-5 | TRBV19 | CASSITQDRVGQPQHF | TGTGCCAGTAGTATAACTCAGGACAGGGTGGGGCAGCCCCAGCATTTT
NA | TRBD2 | TRBJ2-3 | TRBV6-5 | CATRDSGGGPYF | TGTGCCACTCGGGATAGCGGGGGAGGTCCGTATTTT
NA | TRBD1 | TRBJ2-3 | TRBV19 | CASSTRDRGETDTQYF | TGTGCCAGTAGTACCCGGGACAGGGGAGAGACAGATACGCAGTATTTT
NA | NA | TRBJ2-2 | TRBV3-1/TRBV3-2 | CASSQDFGGELFF | TGTGCCAGCAGCCAAGATTTTGGAGGGGAGCTGTTTTTT
NA | TRBD1 | TRBJ1-3 | TRBV5-1 | CASSPQGDGNTIYF | TGCGCCAGCAGCCCTCAGGGGGATGGAAACACCATATATTTT
NA | TRBD1 | TRBJ1-2 | TRBV7-9 | CASSQQGAPNYGYTF | TGTGCCAGCAGTCAACAGGGGGCTCCTAACTATGGCTACACCTTC
NA | NA | TRBJ2-1 | TRBV5-1 | CASSLRVNNEQFF | TGCGCCAGCAGCTTGAGAGTGAACAATGAGCAGTTCTTC
NA | NA | TRBJ1-1 | TRBV12-3/TRBV12-4 | CASSFVMNTEAFF | TGTGCCAGCAGTTTTGTGATGAACACTGAAGCTTTCTTT
NA | NA | TRBJ2-2 | TRBV5-6 | CASAPTNTGELFF | TGTGCCAGCGCCCCGACGAACACCGGGGAGCTGTTTTTT
few | NA | TRBJ1-2 | TRBV29-1 | CSVDNGSNYGYTF | TGCAGCGTTGATAACGGCAGTAACTATGGCTACACCTTC
NA | TRBD2 | TRBJ2-1 | TRBV6-5 | CAIHSGSAGEQFF | TGTGCCATCCATAGCGGGAGTGCTGGTGAGCAGTTCTTC
NA | NA | TRBJ2-3 | TRBV20-1 | CSASWDTQYF | TGCAGTGCTAGTTGGGATACGCAGTATTTT
NA | NA | TRBJ2-7 | TRBV7-9 | CASSLPSSYEQYF | TGTGCCAGCAGCTTACCTAGCTCCTACGAGCAGTACTTC
NA | NA | TRBJ1-4 | TRBV6-5 | CASSYSPGLQEKLFF | TGTGCCAGCAGTTACTCTCCAGGGCTTCAGGAAAAACTGTTTTTT
NA | NA | TRBJ1-5 | TRBV3-1/TRBV3-2 | CASSQDSRGGQPQHF | TGTGCCAGCAGCCAAGATAGCAGGGGTGGGCAGCCCCAGCATTTT
NA | NA | TRBJ1-3 | TRBV7-2 | CASSLVAGARNTIYF | TGTGCCAGCAGCTTAGTTGCAGGAGCGCGTAACACCATATATTTT
NA | TRBD2 | TRBJ2-1 | TRBV7-9 | CASSSVRVAGVSEQFF | TGTGCCAGCAGCTCTGTAAGGGTAGCGGGAGTAAGTGAGCAGTTCTTC
NA | TRBD2 | TRBJ2-7 | TRBV4-3 | CASRLAGGPFRYEQYF | TGCGCCAGCAGACTAGCGGGAGGGCCGTTCCGCTACGAGCAGTACTTC
NA | NA | TRBJ2-5 | TRBV25-1 | CASSEGAGTPETQYF | TGTGCCAGCAGCGAAGGAGCCGGGACCCCAGAGACCCAGTACTTC
NA | NA | TRBJ1-2 | TRBV25-1 | CASSDHVYGYTF | TGTGCCAGCAGTGACCATGTCTATGGCTACACCTTC
NA | NA | TRBJ2-5 | TRBV3-1/TRBV3-2 | CASSPENQETQYF | TGTGCCAGCAGCCCCGAGAACCAAGAGACCCAGTACTTC
NA | NA | TRBJ1-2 | TRBV30 | CALRSFDYGYTF | TGTGCCCTTCGCTCGTTCGACTATGGCTACACCTTC
NA | NA | TRBJ1-2 | TRBV30 | CAWTPQRNYGYTF | TGTGCCTGGACCCCACAGAGAAACTATGGCTACACCTTC
NA | NA | TRBJ2-5 | TRBV2 | CASMGQETQYF | TGTGCCAGCATGGGGCAAGAGACCCAGTACTTC
NA | NA | TRBJ1-1 | TRBV9 | CASSVGDRNTEAFF | TGTGCCAGCAGCGTAGGTGACAGAAACACTGAAGCTTTCTTT
once | TRBD1 | TRBJ2-1 | TRBV4-1 | CASSQVARTGVAEQFF | TGCGCCAGCAGCCAAGTTGCAAGGACAGGGGTGGCAGAGCAGTTCTTC
NA | TRBD1 | TRBJ1-1 | TRBV27 | CASSGQGYSTEAFF | TGTGCCAGCAGTGGACAGGGGTACAGCACTGAAGCTTTCTTT
NA | NA | TRBJ1-3 | TRBV7-9 | CASIPDSGNTIYF | TGTGCCAGCATTCCAGACTCTGGAAACACCATATATTTT
NA | NA | TRBJ1-2 | TRBV28 | CASSLGQPLYIYGYTF | TGTGCCAGCAGTTTGGGCCAGCCATTATATATCTATGGCTACACCTTC
NA | NA | TRBJ1-3 | TRBV19 | CASTRSSGNTIYF | TGTGCCAGTACCCGGTCCTCTGGAAATACCATATATTTT
NA | NA | TRBJ1-1 | TRBV7-9 | CASSLVQRGGMNTEAFF | TGTGCCAGCAGCTTAGTCCAGCGAGGCGGAATGAACACTGAAGCTTTCTTT
NA | TRBD1 | TRBJ1-5 | TRBV12-3/TRBV12-4 | CASRGQGNQPQHF | TGTGCCAGCAGGGGACAGGGGAATCAGCCCCAGCATTTT
NA | NA | TRBJ1-3 | TRBV7-3 | CASSLNSGNTIYF | TGTGCCAGCAGCTTAAACTCTGGAAACACCATATATTTT
NA | NA | TRBJ1-5 | TRBV6-4 | CASSFRDHNQPQHF | TGTGCCAGCAGCTTCCGGGACCACAATCAGCCCCAGCATTTT